Sequencing of this T cell receptor (beta chain) was carried out in a study of siplizumab effects on memory and regulatory T cells. About 9.5 x 10^4 TCR templates underwent assay in each sample. Clones were read by immunoSEQ multiplex PCR, and TCRdb kept only the in-frame ones, dropping some. The repertoire holds about 120,000 clones, with approximately 94% as singletons. Germline V gene data show CDR1 as WNHNN and CDR2 as SYGVQD (reference sequence). CDR3 size: 16 residues. The J segment lost 2 bases and the V segment lost 6 bases, leaving 4 bases of the junction unmatched. In regard to this clone: The antigen remains unidentified.

Whole-study findings and limits: Of the proliferating CD4+ or CD8+ clones, roughly 75-97% lacked a naive or memory phenotype that could be assigned.

V is TRBV10-1 and J is TRBJ2-1, with 13 bases fitting TRBD2. This clonotype was obtained from a human donor in good health. The material sequenced was non-Treg CD4+ T cells sorted from blood. In nucleotides, the CDR3 is TGCGCCAGCAGCGGACTAGCGGGAGAAACCTACAATGAGCAGTTCTTC. It codes for CASSGLAGETYNEQFF.